This T cell receptor (beta chain) appears in the sequencing data of a study of shared clonotypes between healthy human individuals. V was clipped by 4 bases and J by 1 base, with 12 bases between them. The CDR3 contains 15 residues. CDR1 SGHRS and CDR2 YFSETQ come from the germline V gene. Original processing notes: Filtering differed because ImmunoSEQ produced junction-only sequences that carried no quality scores. The protocol was immunoSEQ multiplex PCR, while the TCRdb copy is restricted to in-frame clones and leaves out a portion. The V and J calls and the clone size are those of that table, but D and trimming were determined from the DNA. The sample has about 480,000 clones; roughly 78% are singletons.

Sequencing was done on a sample of PBMCs. The rearrangement uses TRBV5-1 and TRBJ1-3; perhaps TRBD1 as D (6 bases). The source of this sequence is a woman aged 40-49 years in good health. Some clones in this sample may be carry-over from other donors' samples. As DNA, the CDR3 is TGCGCCAGCAGCGCAACAGGGATATCTGGAAACACCATATATTTT. Protein: CASSATGISGNTIYF. Full variable domain (rest looked up from reference TRBV5-1 and TRBJ1-3): KAGVTQTPRYLIKTRGQQVTLSCSPISGHRSVSWYQQTPGQGLQFLFEYFSETQRNKGNFPGRFSGRQFSNSRSEMNVSTLELGDSALYLCASSATGISGNTIYFGEGSWLTVV.